The clone carrying this T cell receptor beta chain was counted ten times or more. Its antigen is as yet unknown. From the multiplex PCR reads, TCRdb called clonotypes with MiXCR, one entry per CDR3 protein. The sample includes over 200,000 distinct CDR3 sequences, 30% to 35% of them seen just once. V lost 5 bases and J lost 2; bases outside the gene matches: 7. The CDR3 loop spans 15 amino acids. The germline CDR1 and CDR2 sequences are LNHNV and YYDKDF (reference sequence). Axillary draining lymph nodes of breast cancer patients supplied the node samples. The source of the sample is a study of breast tumors, draining lymph nodes, adjacent tissues. Broader study findings: Data fit most tumor T cells coming from lymph node, expanding in tumor. Compared with lymph nodes, tumors were less diverse; compared with nontumor tissue, more. Luminal-like breast cancer showed significantly higher tumor–nontumor repertoire similarity than basal-like.

The chain is built from TRBV15 and TRBJ2-3, with 7 bases aligning to TRBD1. This sequence was found in a female donor with breast cancer. Some clones in this sample may be carry-over from other donors' samples. Sequenced: axillary lymph node tissue. CDR3 DNA sequence: TGTGCCACCAGCTCGGAAGGGGGCTACACAGATACGCAGTATTTT. It is translated as CATSSEGGYTDTQYF.